The clone carrying this T cell receptor beta chain was found many times. The data originate from a study of T-cell reconstitution after alpha-beta-depleted transplantation in children. Germline V gene lookup returns CDR1 SGHDN and CDR2 FVKESK. CDR3 length: 12 residues. The ends were cut back, 4 bases at V and 7 bases at J, with 8 bases in the middle. Construction of the TCRbeta library involved unique molecular identifiers. From the PCR reads, TCRdb called clonotypes with MiXCR, one entry per CDR3 protein. The table has 200,000 to 300,000 distinct CDR3 sequences, roughly 8% seen once. The source material was PBMCs, mostly from graft donor cells, sampled 180 days after TCRalphabeta/CD19-depleted stem cell transplant. V usage is TRBV14 and J usage is TRBJ2-1; possibly TRBD1 for D (5 bases). This TCR derives from a male patient between 10 and 17 years old who had a stem cell transplant for acute lymphoblastic leukemia, so the T cells may come from the graft donor. The CDR3 here is CASSPRENEQFF. CDR3 coding DNA: TGTGCCAGCAGCCCCAGGGAAAATGAGCAGTTCTTC.